Reported below is one T cell receptor beta chain. Antigen specificity is unknown. This entry belongs to a study of identical twins. Findings and limits, study-wide: Out-of-frame alpha sequences shared between twins exhibited an excess of low generation probability.

TCRdb re-derived calls from the 5' RACE reads in MiXCR, one entry per CDR3 protein. Of roughly 290,000 distinct CDR3 sequences in the sample, less than 9.5% were seen once. This same sample was also part of a study on yellow fever vaccine responses in identical twins.

The sample was CD8+ T cells sorted from blood. The clonotype comes from a woman under 30 in good health.

CDR3 protein: CASSPPGGTYEQYF. Here the CDR3 DNA reads TGTGCCAGCAGCCCCCCAGGCGGGACCTACGAGCAGTACTTC. This chain connects TRBV28 to TRBJ2-7, with D possibly matching TRBD2 (6 bases). Trimming shortened V by 6 bases and J by 2 bases, and 14 bases separated the two germline ends. Germline-derived CDR1 and CDR2 are MDHEN and SYDVKM. CDR3 length: 14 residues.